This TCR beta chain derives from a study of regulatory T cells in long-lasting Graves disease. This clonotype was seen many times. The germline gives CDR1 MNHEY, CDR2 SVGAGI. CDR3 size: 14 residues. The ends were cut back, 2 bases at V and 7 bases at J, with 12 bases in the middle. Arm-PCR of CDR3 regions and iRepertoire HTBI primers were the basis on which TCR beta libraries were built. As processed by the authors: In the combined samples, under 80 TRBV and 14 to 15 TRBJ segments were identified. From the multiplex PCR reads, TCRdb called clonotypes with MiXCR, one entry per CDR3 protein. Here the V and J calls rest on TCRdb's processing, not on the authors' analysis. The data contain 350,000 to 450,000 distinct CDR3 sequences, 14% to 15% of them seen just once; the ten biggest clones take up approximately 8%. This sample's time point: newly diagnosed GD, antithyroid drugs for less than 3 months. After RNA was extracted from PBMCs, the TCR library was made from it.

The sample was also linked to a second study, of T cells in Graves' hyperthyroidism and ophthalmopathy. Turning to that study: Lactation, pregnancy, other autoimmune disease or uncontrolled infection excluded patients. A 13 V-J model separated ophthalmopathy from stable hyperthyroidism.

The source was peripheral blood mononuclear cells (PBMCs), collected at new diagnosis, from a patient treated with antithyroid drugs. This sequence was found in a woman aged 35 to 49 with Graves disease. V usage is TRBV6-5 and J usage is TRBJ2-1; D is undetermined. CDR3 coding DNA: TGTGCCAGCAGTTACCCGGTTCTAAGGAATGAGCAGTTCTTC. Its translation is CASSYPVLRNEQFF.